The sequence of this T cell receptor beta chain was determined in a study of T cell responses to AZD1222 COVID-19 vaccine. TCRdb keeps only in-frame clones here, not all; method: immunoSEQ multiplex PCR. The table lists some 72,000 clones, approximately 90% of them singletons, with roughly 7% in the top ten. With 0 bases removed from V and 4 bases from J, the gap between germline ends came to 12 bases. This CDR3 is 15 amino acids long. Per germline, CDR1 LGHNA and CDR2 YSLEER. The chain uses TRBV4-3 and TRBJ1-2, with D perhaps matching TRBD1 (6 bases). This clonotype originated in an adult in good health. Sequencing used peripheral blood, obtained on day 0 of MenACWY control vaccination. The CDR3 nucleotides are TGCGCCAGCAGCCAAGATCGGGGACACTCCTATGGCTACACCTTC. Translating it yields CASSQDRGHSYGYTF.